This T cell receptor beta chain was captured in a study of shared clonotypes between healthy human individuals (dated by TCRdb to 2018 to 2021). Looking at the study overall: The cohort comprised a couple of women and a few men aged 18 to 49 years. Libraries were prepared and TCR repertoires were sequenced by different laboratories using diverse techniques, in order to increase sequencing depth and limit assay-specific biases. Leukapheresis yielded between about 0.85 and 10 billion PBMCs per donor. Per donor, three plates each were used for CD4 naive and CD4 memory, two for CD8 naive, and one for CD8 memory. To estimate repertoire size and how much clonotypes are shared between individuals, the study performed deep sequencing of blood TCR repertoires from 4 to 6 healthy adults.

CDR1 and CDR2 are read off the germline V gene as MDHEN and SYDVKM. V is reduced by 10 bases and J by 1 base, leaving a spacing of 19 bases between them. The CDR3 sequence holds 15 residues, the cysteine and phenylalanine included. CDR3 DNA is the only sequence kept; it has 45 bases, read in frame from the first base. Comment on this clone: Its antigen is not yet known. Per-nucleotide qualities are absent, and no much larger clonotype sits a single base away.

Points the paper makes about the study in general: The small number of donors limited the genetic and exposure-history diversity represented. Compared with non-shared clonotypes, the clonotypes found in all four sorted-subset donors had higher generation probabilities. When several donors were compared, the shared fraction of clonotypes was around 5% for naive CD4, around 3.6% for naive CD8, more than 2% for memory CD4, and 0.4% for memory CD8. Sampling was restricted to blood, and TCR repertoires in tissue are likely to differ from TCR repertoires in blood. Estimated clonotype richness was generally larger for naive than for memory subsets. Rarefaction of sorted-subset datasets indicated incomplete sequencing despite the large sequencing depth. Pairwise subsampling indicated that sequencing depth was expected to affect the degree of clonotype sharing among donors.

Using the deep immunoSEQ assay, TCR CDR3 regions were amplified from genomic DNA by multiplex PCR. Genomic DNA extracted from each cell subset was distributed evenly over all wells of several immunoSEQ 96-well plates, and each plate served as one replicate. For sorted subsets, around 0.2 ug genomic DNA, equal to about 30,000 T cell genomes, was loaded into each replicate PCR. Purified libraries were quantified with a Qubit 3.0 fluorometer, sized on a Bioanalyzer 2100, and re-quantified with the KAPA Library Quantification kit. Each immunoSEQ 96-well plate was sequenced on its own single-read 150-cycle Illumina NextSeq 550 flow cell. As for the authors' bioinformatics: Because the immunoSEQ output held only junctional sequences and lacked quality scores, the filtering could not match the filtering applied to full-length reads. To assign V/J genes and CDR3, sequences were annotated against IMGT germline references using PyIR, a Python wrapper for IgBLAST v1.9. Reads were removed for weak V/J assignments (E-value above 1e-6), missing CDR3, stop codons, out-of-frame junctions, or ambiguous translated residues. V3J clonotypes were defined as sequences sharing the same inferred V gene, J gene, and CDR3 amino acid sequence. Percentage overlap between repertoires was calculated by dividing the number of shared unique clonotypes by the size of the smaller repertoire. Repertoire richness was assessed with RTK rarefaction, the Chao1 estimator, and Recon v2.1 estimates of unobserved clonotypes. For all TCRbeta clonotypes obtained by the gDNA method from several donors, generation probabilities were computed with OLGA. Held by TCRdb, this immuneACCESS table contains in-frame sequences only and omits some clones. Under half of the omission traces to an unresolved V gene where checked; the cause of the rest is unknown. That table supplies the V and J calls and clone size; D and trimming were determined from the DNA. The sample table shows some 200,000 clones, and 80% to 95% are seen once. The ten biggest clones cover approximately 0.07% of the sample.

The donors were healthy, HIV-negative adults who had no recently reported acute infections or vaccinations. Every donor was a Caucasian adult living in Nashville, Tennessee, USA. CD4+ T cells were enriched through magnetic negative selection, after which naive cells were positively selected on CD45RA and the remaining negative fraction served as the memory subset. After blood collection by leukapheresis, PBMCs were isolated using Ficoll-Histopaque density gradient centrifugation and then cryopreserved in the vapor phase of liquid nitrogen. Purity and quantity of every magnetically sorted T cell population were checked by analytical flow cytometry. Each sorted fraction had its genomic DNA isolated and then quantified by UV absorbance on a Nanodrop 2000c.

The sequence was obtained from a woman in her 30s in good health. The chain links TRBV28 with TRBJ1-2; D gene: possibly TRBD1, on 6 matching bases. The specimen was naive CD4+ T cells sorted from blood. Read against the paper, the sample's cell subset or site label means: CD45RA+ positively selected. DNA sequence: TGTGCCACCTCCTCGGGGGGCCGACGTAACTATGGCTACACCTTC. This sequence encodes CATSSGGRRNYGYTF.